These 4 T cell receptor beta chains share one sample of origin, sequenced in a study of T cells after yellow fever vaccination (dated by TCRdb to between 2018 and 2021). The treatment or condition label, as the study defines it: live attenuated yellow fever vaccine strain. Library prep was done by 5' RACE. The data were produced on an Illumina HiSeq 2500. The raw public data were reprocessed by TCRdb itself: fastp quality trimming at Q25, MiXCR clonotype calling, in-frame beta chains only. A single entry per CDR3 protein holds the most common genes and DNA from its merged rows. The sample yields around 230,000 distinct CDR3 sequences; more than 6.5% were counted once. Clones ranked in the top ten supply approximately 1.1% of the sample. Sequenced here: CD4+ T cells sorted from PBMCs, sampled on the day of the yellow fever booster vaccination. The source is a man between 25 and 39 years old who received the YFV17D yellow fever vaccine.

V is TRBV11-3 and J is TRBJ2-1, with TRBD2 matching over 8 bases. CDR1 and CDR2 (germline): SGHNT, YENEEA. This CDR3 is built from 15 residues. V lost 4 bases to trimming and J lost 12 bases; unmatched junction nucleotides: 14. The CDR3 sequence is CASSSSGTSQGRQFF. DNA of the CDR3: TGTGCCAGCAGCTCTTCCGGGACTAGTCAGGGGCGGCAGTTCTTC.

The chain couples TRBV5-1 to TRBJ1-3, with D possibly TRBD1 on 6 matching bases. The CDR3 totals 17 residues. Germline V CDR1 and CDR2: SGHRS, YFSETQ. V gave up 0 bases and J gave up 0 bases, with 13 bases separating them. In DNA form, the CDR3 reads TGCGCCAGCAGCTTGGTGGGACAAAGCATCTCTGGAAACACCATATATTTT. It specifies CASSLVGQSISGNTIYF.

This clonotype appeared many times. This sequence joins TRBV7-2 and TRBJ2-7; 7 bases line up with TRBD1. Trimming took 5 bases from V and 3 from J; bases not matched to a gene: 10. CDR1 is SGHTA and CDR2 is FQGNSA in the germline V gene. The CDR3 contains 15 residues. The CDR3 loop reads CASSQGWDSNYEQYF. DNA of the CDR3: TGTGCCAGCAGCCAGGGCTGGGACAGCAACTACGAGCAGTACTTC.

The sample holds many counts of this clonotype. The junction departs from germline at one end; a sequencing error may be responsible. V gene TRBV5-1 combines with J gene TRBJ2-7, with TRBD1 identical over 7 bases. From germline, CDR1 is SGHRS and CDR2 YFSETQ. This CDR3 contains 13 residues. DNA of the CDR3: TGTGCCAGCAGCCTGGACAGGTCCTACGAGCAGTACTTC. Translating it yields CASSLDRSYEQYF.